One and the same sample provided the 26 T cell receptor beta chains below, sequenced in a study of spatial heterogeneity in lung cancer. The time point is: sample taken at primary tumor resection. TCRdb fed the 5' RACE reads into MiXCR, producing one record per CDR3 protein. The repertoire has about 670 distinct CDR3 sequences, 22% of them found once; the top ten carry around 15%. This material consisted of normal lung tissue next to the tumor, taken at surgery. Every receptor here comes from a male donor with early-stage non-small cell lung cancer.

This clonotype counts as large. This beta chain is a stray sequence in a library constructed for alpha chains; its clone size is not meaningful. This sequence joins TRBV11-2 and TRBJ1-1, with D perhaps TRBD1 (5 bases). This CDR3 is built from 15 residues. Trimming took off 2 bases at V and 4 bases at J, with 14 bases between the two ends. Germline CDR1 and CDR2: SGHAT and FQNNGV. The CDR3: CASSLLSGPSTEAFF. Here the CDR3 DNA reads TGTGCCAGCAGCTTACTGTCAGGGCCAAGCACTGAAGCTTTCTTT.

This clonotype occurred a few times. This beta chain is off target for a library built for alpha chains, so its abundance means little. The chain recombines TRBV7-9 with TRBJ2-2; perhaps TRBD1 as D (5 bases). V lost 4 bases, J lost 6 bases, and 15 bases lay in between. In germline, CDR1 is SEHNR, CDR2 FQNEAQ (reference sequence). CDR3 length equals 15 residues. The CDR3 DNA reads TGTGCCAGCAGCTCCGAGATAGGGGTCCCCGGGGAGCTGTTTTTT. It yields the protein CASSSEIGVPGELFF.

A note on this clonotype: Found in a library prepared for alpha chains, this beta chain is an off-target read, and its abundance has little meaning. The V gene is TRBV3-1, the J gene TRBJ2-2; 10 bases agree with TRBD1. V shed 7 bases, J shed 3 bases, and the junction held 2 bases outside the gene matches. Per germline, CDR1 LGHDT and CDR2 YNNKEL (reference sequence). The CDR3 length is 14 residues. CDR3 amino acids: CASTGTGDTGELFF. The CDR3 bases are TGTGCCAGCACCGGGACAGGGGACACCGGGGAGCTGTTTTTT.

Concerning this clonotype: Because the library targeted alpha chains, this beta chain is an off-target read whose size means little. The genes are TRBV28 and TRBJ2-6; 7 bases fit TRBD1. Trimming removed 6 bases from V and 2 bases from J; junction bases left unmatched: 7. Germline lookup yields CDR1 MDHEN and CDR2 SYDVKM. The CDR3 is 16 amino acids. The CDR3 loop reads CASRGETGPGANVLTF. The CDR3 coding sequence is TGTGCCAGCAGAGGGGAGACAGGGCCTGGGGCCAACGTCCTGACTTTC.

Notes on this clonotype: This beta chain slipped into a library made for alpha chains as a stray read, so its size is not meaningful. The rearrangement uses TRBV20-1 and TRBJ1-4, with D unclear. Between the trimmed V and J ends, which lost 3 bases and 0 bases, there was a span of 14 bases. Per germline, CDR1 DFQATT and CDR2 SNEGSKA (reference sequence). The CDR3 is 16 amino acids. The CDR3 sequence: CSASAIGTPTNEKLFF. CDR3 bases: TGCAGTGCTAGCGCGATAGGAACTCCAACTAATGAAAAACTGTTTTTT.

This clonotype was detected only a few times. This beta chain is an unintended read in a library built for alpha chains; its size means little. The chain couples TRBV29-1 to TRBJ2-7, with unresolved D. The length of the CDR3 is 14 residues. Trimming removed 4 bases at V and 4 bases at J, with 17 bases between. Looked up from germline, CDR1 is SQVTM and CDR2 is ANQGSEA. This CDR3 is CSVAHSEKQYEQYF. DNA of the CDR3: TGCAGCGTTGCCCATAGTGAAAAACAATACGAGCAGTACTTC.

This clonotype has only a few counts. This beta chain is a stray read from a library made for alpha chains; its abundance is not meaningful. The chain has TRBV9 and TRBJ2-1; D unclear. This CDR3 has 13 amino acids. The germline gives CDR1 SGDLS, CDR2 YYNGEE. Trimming left V 2 bases short and J 10 bases short, with 13 bases between. The chain's CDR3 is CASSVFPTREQFF. The CDR3 nucleotides read TGTGCCAGCAGCGTTTTCCCGACGAGGGAGCAGTTCTTC. Full variable domain (outside the CDR3, taken from reference TRBV9 and TRBJ2-1): DSGVTQTPKHLITATGQRVTLRCSPRSGDLSVYWYQQSLDQGLQFLIQYYNGEERAKGNILERFSAQQFPDLHSELNLSSLELGDSALYFCASSVFPTREQFFGPGTRLTVL.

About this clonotype: The library was built for alpha chains, so this beta chain is an off-target read and its size means little. The V call is TRBV2, the J call TRBJ2-2; a weak D match, TRBD2 (5 bases). CDR3 length: 11 amino acids. Deletions cut 6 bases from V and 6 bases from J, with 5 bases between. Germline values: CDR1 SNHLY, CDR2 FYNNEI. The CDR3 here is CASSGAGELFF. The CDR3 nucleotides are TGTGCCAGCAGCGGGGCCGGGGAGCTGTTTTTT.

This clonotype is categorized as large (0.1 to 1%). Within a library made for alpha chains, this beta chain is off target, and its count is uninformative. The chain is built from TRBV7-9 and TRBJ2-5; 11 bases agree with TRBD2. Per the germline V gene, CDR1 is SEHNR and CDR2 is FQNEAQ (reference sequence). The CDR3 covers 16 residues. Losses at the gene ends were 4 bases for V and 4 bases for J; bases not matched to a gene: 8. CDR3 residues: CASSSIITSGRETQYF. CDR3 sequence (DNA): TGTGCCAGCAGCTCAATAATAACTAGCGGGAGAGAGACCCAGTACTTC.

This clonotype is judged large. This beta chain is a stray read from a library made for alpha chains; its abundance is not meaningful. V usage is TRBV2 and J usage is TRBJ2-7, with 7 nucleotides matching TRBD1. The CDR3 runs 14 residues. The germline V gene encodes CDR1 SNHLY and CDR2 FYNNEI. Trimming took 7 bases from V and 3 from J; bases not matched to a gene: 9. Here the CDR3 DNA reads TGTGCCAGCAACCCGACAGGGAAGTACTACGAGCAGTACTTC. Translating it yields CASNPTGKYYEQYF.

In its sample, this clonotype is large. This beta chain is a stray sequence in a library constructed for alpha chains; its clone size is not meaningful. The chain joins TRBV2 to TRBJ1-1; no firm D call. CDR1 and CDR2 (germline): SNHLY, FYNNEI. The V end lost 8 bases, the J end lost 6 bases, and 10 bases lay between the germline ends. The CDR3 spans 11 residues. As DNA, the CDR3 is TGTGCCAGCGGCGCGGGCTCTGAAGCTTTCTTT. Its translation is CASGAGSEAFF.

Judged by abundance, this clonotype is large. This beta chain represents an off-target read in a library built for alpha chains; its size is of limited meaning. The chain joins TRBV29-1 to TRBJ2-1; D is perhaps TRBD1 or TRBD2 (5 bases each). CDR3 length: 14 amino acids. Trimming took 7 bases from V and 6 from J, leaving 19 bases between them. The germline gives CDR1 SQVTM, CDR2 ANQGSEA. The CDR3 DNA reads as TGCAGCGCCTTGCCCCCCTTGGGGGTCAATGAGCAGTTCTTC. Translation: CSALPPLGVNEQFF.

This clonotype has more than one count but fewer than ten. This beta chain was picked up by a library intended for alpha chains and is off target, so its count carries little meaning. The chain recombines TRBV4-1 with TRBJ1-1; D possibly corresponds to TRBD1 (5 bases). V was clipped by 3 bases and J by 4 bases, with 18 bases between them. Germline CDR1 reads MGHRA; CDR2 reads YSYEKL. The CDR3 runs 16 residues. CDR3 region: CASSQGGGEEGTEAFF. The CDR3 nucleotides read TGCGCCAGCAGCCAGGGTGGGGGAGAGGAGGGCACTGAAGCTTTCTTT.

Note on this clonotype: This beta chain came through as a stray read in a library set up for alpha chains, and its size says little. The V call is TRBV6-6, the J call TRBJ2-1; D not certain. Germline V gene data show CDR1 as MNHNY and CDR2 as SVGAGI (reference sequence). With 4 bases removed from V and 2 bases from J, the gap between germline ends came to 15 bases. The CDR3 is made up of 16 amino acids. CDR3 in amino acids: CASSSRTASAYNEQFF. CDR3 nucleotides: TGTGCCAGCAGTTCCCGGACCGCGTCAGCCTACAATGAGCAGTTCTTC.

Within the sample, this clonotype is large. A library made for alpha chains picked up this beta chain off target, so its size means little. Here the CDR3 DNA reads TGTGCCAGCAGCGCGACTAGCGGAGCCCGCACAGATACGCAGTATTTT. This translates into CASSATSGARTDTQYF. V usage is TRBV7-8 and J usage is TRBJ2-3; 9 bases agree with TRBD2. This CDR3 has 16 residues. Germline loops: CDR1 SGHVS, CDR2 FQNEAQ. V trimming: 5 bases; J trimming: 1 base; junction bases outside the gene matches: 7.

By share, this clonotype ranks as large (0.1 to 1%). A library prepared for alpha chains yielded this beta chain as an off-target read; its size is of little meaning. The J gene is TRBJ1-5, the V gene TRBV20-1; D uncertain. Germline loops: CDR1 DFQATT, CDR2 SNEGSKA (reference sequence). This CDR3 is built from 13 residues. Trimming left V 6 bases short and J 4 bases short, with 13 bases between. CDR3 sequence: CSAQPQLNQPQHF. The CDR3 DNA reads as TGCAGTGCCCAGCCACAGTTAAATCAGCCCCAGCATTTT.

By proportion, this clonotype is large. This beta chain was picked up by a library intended for alpha chains and is off target, so its count carries little meaning. V and J are TRBV20-1 and TRBJ2-7; 12 positions match TRBD2. CDR1 DFQATT and CDR2 SNEGSKA come from the germline V gene (reference sequence). The CDR3 loop spans 14 amino acids. V gave up 3 bases and J gave up 5 bases; unmatched junction bases: 5. The CDR3 sequence: CSASSSGGADEQYF. CDR3 DNA: TGCAGTGCTAGCTCTAGCGGGGGGGCCGACGAGCAGTACTTC.

The table lists this clonotype with a few counts. This beta chain slipped into a library made for alpha chains as a stray read, so its size is not meaningful. The chain joins TRBV29-1 to TRBJ2-3, with unresolved D. The V end was cut by 4 bases, the J end by 3 bases, with 8 bases between. The CDR3 has 12 amino acids. Germline V CDR1 and CDR2: SQVTM, ANQGSEA. The chain's CDR3 is CSVAGFTDTQYF. CDR3 DNA sequence: TGCAGCGTTGCCGGGTTTACAGATACGCAGTATTTT.

This clonotype turned up a few times. This beta chain is an off-target read within a library intended for alpha chains, so its frequency means little. The chain recombines TRBV5-4 with TRBJ2-3, with 11 bases matching TRBD2. The germline CDR1 and CDR2 sequences are SGHNT and YYREEE (reference sequence). The CDR3 runs to 16 residues. With V trimmed by 4 bases and J by 0 bases, 4 bases remained unmatched. CDR3 sequence (DNA): TGTGCCAGCAGCCCCCGACTAGCGGGAAGCACAGATACGCAGTATTTT. It is translated as CASSPRLAGSTDTQYF.

This clonotype showed up just a few times. A much larger clone differs from this one at a single base, so this may be a read error. Since the library was made to target alpha chains, this beta chain is a stray read and its abundance is not meaningful. V usage is TRBV5-6 and J usage is TRBJ2-6, with D tentatively TRBD1 (6 bases). CDR3 size: 15 residues. Germline loops: CDR1 SGHDT, CDR2 YYEEEE. As DNA, the CDR3 is TGTGCCAGCAGCTTGAAGGTCTCAGGGGCCAACGTCCTGATTTTC. Translation: CASSLKVSGANVLIF.

This clonotype was seen a few times. The library was designed around alpha chains, so this beta chain is a stray read whose abundance carries little weight. The chain combines TRBV27 with TRBJ2-7; maybe TRBD2 (5 bases). CDR1 is MNHEY, CDR2 SMNVEV, per germline (reference sequence). Trimming removed 0 bases from V and 9 bases from J, with 12 bases in between. The CDR3 contains 13 residues. CDR3 in amino acids: CASSLSKAVGQYF. CDR3 DNA sequence: TGTGCCAGCAGTTTATCGAAAGCGGTCGGGCAGTACTTC.

This clonotype is deemed large. In a library made to pick up alpha chains, this beta chain is a stray read with a size that means little. The chain uses TRBV5-1 and TRBJ2-7; TRBD1 is a possible D gene (5 bases). In germline, CDR1 is SGHRS, CDR2 YFSETQ. V lost 4 bases and J lost 4, with 21 bases in between. This CDR3 is built from 16 residues. CDR3 amino acids: CASSTGPRDASYEQYF. The CDR3 DNA reads TGCGCCAGCAGCACAGGTCCCCGCGACGCGAGTTACGAGCAGTACTTC.

This clonotype has a handful of counts. This beta chain is an unintended read in a library built for alpha chains; its size means little. The genes are TRBV7-9 and TRBJ2-7; a weak D match, TRBD1 (7 bases). V dropped 1 base and J dropped 0 bases, with 13 bases sitting between them. Germline V gene sequence: CDR1 SEHNR, CDR2 FQNEAQ (reference sequence). The CDR3 is 16 amino acids. CDR3 sequence: CASSLVAGQNSYEQYF. CDR3 sequence (DNA): TGTGCCAGCAGCTTAGTTGCGGGACAGAACTCCTACGAGCAGTACTTC.

With regard to this clonotype: In a library made to pick up alpha chains, this beta chain is a stray read with a size that means little. The chain is built from TRBV14 and TRBJ2-7, with D maybe TRBD2 (5 bases). This CDR3 contains 14 residues. Trimming took 1 base from V and 7 from J, leaving 14 bases between them. Germline V CDR1 and CDR2: SGHDN, FVKESK. CDR3 sequence: CASSQVLISGEQYF. In DNA form, the CDR3 reads TGTGCCAGCAGCCAAGTCCTCATTTCGGGGGAGCAGTACTTC.

In regard to this clonotype: This beta chain came through as a stray read in a library set up for alpha chains, and its size says little. The DNA of the CDR3 is TGCAGCGTTGCTAGCGGGAGCAATGAGCAGTTCTTC. Translated, it gives CSVASGSNEQFF. The chain combines TRBV29-1 with TRBJ2-1; TRBD2 agrees at 10 bases. Per the germline V gene, CDR1 is SQVTM and CDR2 is ANQGSEA. The ends lost 4 bases at V and 6 bases at J; junction bases unmatched: 0. The CDR3 is 12 residues long.

This clonotype is large (0.1 to 1%) within its sample. For a library built for alpha chains, this beta chain is a stray read; little rests on its size. The chain couples TRBV5-4 to TRBJ2-5, with TRBD1 as a possible D gene (7 bases). Germline V gives CDR1 SGHNT, CDR2 YYREEE (reference sequence). The V end was cut by 6 bases, the J end by 5 bases, with 26 bases between. CDR3 length: 17 residues. The CDR3 nucleotides read TGTGCCAGCAACCTACAGGGGCCTAGCGCATTAGGGGAGACCCAGTACTTC. It encodes CASNLQGPSALGETQYF.